This T cell receptor beta chain was sequenced during a study of control samples from healthy donors and cancer patients. Germline loops: CDR1 MNHEY, CDR2 SMNVEV (reference sequence). The CDR3 extends over 17 amino acids. V was clipped by 6 bases and J by 0 bases; unmatched bases: 9. The repertoire was sequenced with immunoSEQ multiplex PCR; TCRdb's copy has only in-frame clones and lacks some. The table records over 150,000 clones, 94% of them present only once. The specimen sequenced was blood. This clonotype was obtained from a man in his forties in good health. This chain uses TRBV27 with TRBJ2-1, with 9 bases matching TRBD1. CDR3 region: CASSDRGGFSSYNEQFF. As DNA, the CDR3 is TGTGCCAGCAGCGACAGGGGGGGCTTTAGCTCCTACAATGAGCAGTTCTTC.